This record covers a single T cell receptor beta chain. Its target is not known. PCR amplification relied on 60 Vbeta primers (plus 13 Jbeta primers). How the authors handled the data: In a later analysis, around 10 million of 75 million to 85 million unique beta chains occurred in at least two donors. Here immunoSEQ multiplex PCR was the method, and the copy in TCRdb shows in-frame clones only, minus some. Clone size and the V and J calls come from that table; the DNA yielded D and trimming. The table includes 180,000 or so clones, 70% to 90% detected once. This sample is drawn from a study of cytomegalovirus exposure and HLA in healthy donors. At the level of the study: HLA-typed donors were the source of approximately 80 million unique TCRs held in an early data release. Study-level findings and limits: Altogether, 150 to 200 TCR beta chains were recorded as cytomegalovirus-associated.

The CDR3 runs to 15 residues. V dropped 3 bases and J dropped 4; count of bases not matched to a gene: 8. Germline V CDR1 and CDR2: KGHSH, LQKENI. This chain joins TRBV18 and TRBJ1-2; 7 bases fit TRBD1. Sequenced sample: PBMCs. This sequence was found in a man between 18 and 29 years old in good health and CMV-seropositive. In DNA, the CDR3 is TGTGCCAGCTCACCTGGGGCAGGGGGAGCCTATGGCTACACCTTC. This encodes CASSPGAGGAYGYTF.